A single sample is the source of the 14 T cell receptor beta chains below, sequenced in a study of lymphopenia after photon versus proton radiotherapy. Assay: immunoSEQ multiplex PCR; the TCRdb copy retains only in-frame clones and omits some. The sample yields fewer than 65,000 clones, approximately 83% seen once. This specimen was peripheral blood, taken from a patient treated with photon-based radiotherapy. Receptors originate from a man in his forties with gastric cancer.

The chain combines TRBV18 with TRBJ2-5; D is unresolved. This CDR3 comprises 13 residues. CDR1 and CDR2 from the germline V gene are KGHSH and LQKENI. Trimming left V 3 bases short and J 4 bases short, with 9 bases between. The CDR3 region is CASSPPVGETQYF. The CDR3 DNA follows: TGTGCCAGCTCACCTCCGGTCGGAGAGACCCAGTACTTC.

The chain uses TRBV2 and TRBJ2-7; 11 positions match TRBD2. The CDR3 loop spans 13 amino acids. Germline loops: CDR1 SNHLY, CDR2 FYNNEI. With 6 bases clipped from V and 5 bases from J, the junction kept 3 bases outside the gene matches. This CDR3 reads CASRGLAVHEQYF. CDR3 sequence (DNA): TGTGCCAGCAGGGGACTAGCGGTCCACGAGCAGTACTTC. Variable domain in full (rest from reference TRBV2 and TRBJ2-7): EPEVTQTPSHQVTQMGQEVILRCVPISNHLYFYWYRQILGQKVEFLVSFYNNEISEKSEIFDDQFSVERPDGSNFTLKIRSTKLEDSAMYFCASRGLAVHEQYFGPGTRLTVT.

A few counts support this clone. J is TRBJ1-2 and V is TRBV18; the match to TRBD1 covers 10 bases. From germline, CDR1 is KGHSH and CDR2 LQKENI. The V gene end was trimmed by 3 bases and the J gene end by 6 bases; junction bases not matched to a gene: 4. This CDR3 is built from 14 residues. The CDR3, as DNA: TGTGCCAGCTCACCCGGGACAGGGGAGGATGGCTACACCTTC. Its protein product is CASSPGTGEDGYTF.

This clone was picked up one time. The V gene is TRBV5-4, the J gene TRBJ2-7, with 9 nucleotides matching TRBD2. This CDR3 is 18 amino acids long. Looked up from germline, CDR1 is SGHNT and CDR2 is YYREEE (reference sequence). Trimming cost V 5 bases and J 0 bases; bases outside gene matches: 15. The CDR3 region is CASRKDRSSGIYSYEQYF. Here the CDR3 DNA reads TGTGCCAGCAGAAAGGACCGTTCTAGCGGGATATACTCCTACGAGCAGTACTTC.

CDR3 protein: CASSPRIGSNQPQHF. Here the CDR3 DNA reads TGTGCCAGCAGCCCCAGGATCGGGAGCAATCAGCCCCAGCATTTT. The chain combines TRBV9 with TRBJ1-5; D ambiguous. Germline V gives CDR1 SGDLS, CDR2 YYNGEE. Trimming pared 4 bases from V and 1 base from J, leaving 12 bases between. The CDR3 extends over 15 amino acids.

This clone was seen a single time. CDR3 sequence: CASSPPDSVWTYEQYF. The CDR3 DNA reads as TGTGCCAGCAGCCCTCCGGACAGCGTCTGGACCTACGAGCAGTACTTC. The chain is built from TRBV21-1 and TRBJ2-7; the table names TRBD1, a call not compared with the DNA. TRBV21-1 counts as a pseudogene. The CDR3 consists of 16 residues.

The chain has TRBV4-2 and TRBJ2-3; D is unclear. V was clipped by 1 base and J by 1 base, with 9 bases between them. The CDR3 length is 15 residues. Per germline, CDR1 LGHNA and CDR2 YNFKEQ. CDR3: CASSQGSLGTDTQYF. Written as DNA, the CDR3 is TGTGCCAGCAGCCAAGGGTCCCTGGGCACAGATACGCAGTATTTT.

J is TRBJ1-6 and V is TRBV6-4; D remains ambiguous. CDR3 length: 18 residues. The germline V gene has CDR1 MRHNA and CDR2 SNTAGT. V lost 0 bases and J lost 0, with 12 bases in between. In nucleotides, the CDR3 is TGTGCCAGCAGTGACTCGGTAAGGTTTCCCTCCTATAATTCACCCCTCCACTTT. As protein: CASSDSVRFPSYNSPLHF.

This chain connects TRBV5-1 to TRBJ2-6; 8 nucleotides agree with TRBD1. V gave up 4 bases and J gave up 0 bases; unmatched junction bases: 3. The CDR3 extends over 16 amino acids. CDR1 is SGHRS, CDR2 YFSETQ, per germline. The CDR3 DNA reads TGCGCCAGCAGCGGGACAGGCTACTCTGGGGCCAACGTCCTGACTTTC. Amino acids: CASSGTGYSGANVLTF.

The chain links TRBV7-2 to TRBJ1-3, with D possibly TRBD1 on 6 matching bases. The CDR3 length is 16 residues. Trimming removed 5 bases from V and 3 bases from J, with 17 bases in between. Per the germline V gene, CDR1 is SGHTA and CDR2 is FQGNSA. The CDR3 DNA sequence: TGTGCCAGCAGCGCTGAACAGGGAGGCGGTGGAAACACCATATATTTT. This codes for CASSAEQGGGGNTIYF. Complete variable domain (other parts from reference TRBV7-2 and TRBJ1-3): GAGVSQSPSNKVTEKGKDVELRCDPISGHTALYWYRQSLGQGLEFLIYFQGNSAPDKSGLPSDRFSAERTGGSVSTLTIQRTQQEDSAVYLCASSAEQGGGGNTIYFGEGSWLTVV.

The chain employs TRBV11-2 and TRBJ2-2; no firm D call. The CDR3 runs to 12 residues. Germline loops: CDR1 SGHAT, CDR2 FQNNGV. Trimming pared 6 bases from V and 12 bases from J, leaving 14 bases between. The CDR3 spells CASSPVAGKLFF. The CDR3 nucleotides read TGTGCCAGCAGTCCCGTGGCTGGGAAGCTGTTTTTT.

This sequence joins TRBV6-5 and TRBJ1-5; a possible D gene is TRBD1 (6 bases). Germline V gene lookup returns CDR1 MNHEY and CDR2 SVGAGI. The CDR3 has 16 amino acids. Trimming cost V 2 bases and J 7 bases, with 18 bases left between them. Here the CDR3 DNA reads TGTGCCAGCAGTTACACATACTTACAGGGTTCCCAGCCCCAGCATTTT. Amino acids: CASSYTYLQGSQPQHF.

The genes are TRBV10-3 and TRBJ1-1; D not resolved. V was pared by 6 bases and J by 4 bases, with 12 bases between. CDR3 length: 13 amino acids. The V gene's germline CDR1 is ENHRY and CDR2 SYGVKD. The CDR3 DNA is TGTGCCATCAGGGGATCTAGGCGCACTGAAGCTTTCTTT. It codes for CAIRGSRRTEAFF.

The V call is TRBV14, the J call TRBJ2-1; D assignment may be TRBD1 or TRBD2 (5 bases each). This CDR3 contains 20 residues. Germline CDR1 and CDR2: SGHDN and FVKESK. The V gene lost 4 bases and the J gene lost 1 base, with 26 bases spanning the gap. CDR3 protein: CASSRRSRDLTGGSYNEQFF. CDR3 coding DNA: TGTGCCAGCAGCCGGAGGAGTCGGGATCTTACAGGTGGATCCTACAATGAGCAGTTCTTC.